This T cell receptor beta chain comes out of a study of cytomegalovirus exposure and HLA in healthy donors. Findings and caveats of the study: Most TCR sequences proved rare, with some public TCRs found in many donors. It was reported that the classifier diagnosed cytomegalovirus status with high specificity and sensitivity in both the original and validation cohorts.

J lost 6 bases, V lost 0 bases, and 17 bases had no gene match. The germline CDR1 and CDR2 sequences are LGHNT and FRNRAP. This CDR3 has 19 residues. Though nominally healthy at sampling, donors likely had unrecorded immune exposures. To note about this clone: Its antigen is unknown.

The PCR contained 60 Vbeta and 13 Jbeta primers. The repertoire was sequenced with immunoSEQ multiplex PCR; TCRdb's copy has only in-frame clones and lacks some. This table holds around 110,000 clones, approximately 70% found once. The TCR originated in a woman aged 25-40 years in good health and CMV-seronegative. This chain links TRBV12-5 with TRBJ2-1, with 7 nucleotides matching TRBD1. Sequenced material: PBMCs. The CDR3 region is CASGLVLGQATLSGNEQFF. The CDR3 DNA sequence: TGTGCTAGTGGTTTGGTACTAGGACAGGCTACTCTCTCCGGCAATGAGCAGTTCTTC.